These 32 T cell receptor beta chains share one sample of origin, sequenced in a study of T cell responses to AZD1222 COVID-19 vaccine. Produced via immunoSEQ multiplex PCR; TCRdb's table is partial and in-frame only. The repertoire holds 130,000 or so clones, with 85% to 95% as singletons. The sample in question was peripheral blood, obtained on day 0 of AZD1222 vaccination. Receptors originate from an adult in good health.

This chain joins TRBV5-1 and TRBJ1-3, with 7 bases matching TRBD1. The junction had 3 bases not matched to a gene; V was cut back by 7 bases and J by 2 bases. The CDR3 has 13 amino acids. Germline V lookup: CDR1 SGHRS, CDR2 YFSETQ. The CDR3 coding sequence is TGCGCCAGCTACGACAGGGCTGGAAACACCATATATTTT. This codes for CASYDRAGNTIYF.

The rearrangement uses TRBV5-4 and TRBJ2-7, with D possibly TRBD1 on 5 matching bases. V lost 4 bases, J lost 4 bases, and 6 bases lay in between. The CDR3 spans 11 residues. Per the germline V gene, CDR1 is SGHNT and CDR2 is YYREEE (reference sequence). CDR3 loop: CASSDSYEQYF. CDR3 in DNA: TGTGCCAGCAGCGACAGTTACGAGCAGTACTTC.

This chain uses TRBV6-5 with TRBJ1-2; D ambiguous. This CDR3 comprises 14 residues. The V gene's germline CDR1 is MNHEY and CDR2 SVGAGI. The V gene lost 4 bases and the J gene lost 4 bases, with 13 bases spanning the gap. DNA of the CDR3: TGTGCCAGCAGTTCGGGATTTCCTATCTATGGCTACACCTTC. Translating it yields CASSSGFPIYGYTF.

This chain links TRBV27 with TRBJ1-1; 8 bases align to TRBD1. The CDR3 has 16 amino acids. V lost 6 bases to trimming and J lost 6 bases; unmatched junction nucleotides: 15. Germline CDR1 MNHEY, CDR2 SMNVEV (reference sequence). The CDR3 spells CASSLVGQGDYSEAFF. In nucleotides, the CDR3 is TGTGCCAGCAGCCTGGTTGGACAGGGTGATTATTCTGAAGCTTTCTTT.

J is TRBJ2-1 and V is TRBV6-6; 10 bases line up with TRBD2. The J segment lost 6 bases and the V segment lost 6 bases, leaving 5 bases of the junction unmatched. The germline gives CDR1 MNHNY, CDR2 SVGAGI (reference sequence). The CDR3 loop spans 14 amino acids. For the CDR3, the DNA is TGTGCCAGCAGAGCGGGGGGGGGACCCAATGAGCAGTTCTTC. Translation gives CASRAGGGPNEQFF.

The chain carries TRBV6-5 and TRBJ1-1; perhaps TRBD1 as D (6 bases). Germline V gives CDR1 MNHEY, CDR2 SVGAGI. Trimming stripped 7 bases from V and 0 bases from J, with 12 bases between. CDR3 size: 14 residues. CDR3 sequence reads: CASTQGPLNTEAFF. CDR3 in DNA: TGTGCCAGCACTCAGGGGCCCTTGAACACTGAAGCTTTCTTT.

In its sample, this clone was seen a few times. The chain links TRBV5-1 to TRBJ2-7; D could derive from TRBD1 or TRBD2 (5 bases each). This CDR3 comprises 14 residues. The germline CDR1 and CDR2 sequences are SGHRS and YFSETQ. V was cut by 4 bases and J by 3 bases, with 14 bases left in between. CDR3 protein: CASSPGGSRYEQYF. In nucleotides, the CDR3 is TGCGCCAGCAGCCCTGGGGGAAGTCGCTACGAGCAGTACTTC.

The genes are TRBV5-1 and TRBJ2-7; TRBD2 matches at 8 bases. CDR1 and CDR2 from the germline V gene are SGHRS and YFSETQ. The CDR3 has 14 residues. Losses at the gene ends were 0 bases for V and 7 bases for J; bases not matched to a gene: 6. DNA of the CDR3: TGCGCCAGCAGCTTGGCGGGAGGGCCATCTGAGCAGTACTTC. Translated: CASSLAGGPSEQYF.

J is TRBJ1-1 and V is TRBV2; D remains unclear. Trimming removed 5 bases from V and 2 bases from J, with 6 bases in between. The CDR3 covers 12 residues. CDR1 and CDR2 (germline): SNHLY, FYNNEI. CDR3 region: CASSRKNTEAFF. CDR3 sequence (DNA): TGTGCCAGCAGTCGGAAAAACACTGAAGCTTTCTTT.

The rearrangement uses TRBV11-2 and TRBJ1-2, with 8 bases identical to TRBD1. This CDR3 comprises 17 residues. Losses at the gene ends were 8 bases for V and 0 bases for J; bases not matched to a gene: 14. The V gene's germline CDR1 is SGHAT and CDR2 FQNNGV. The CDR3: CASRHIRDRGPNYGYTF. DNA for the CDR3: TGTGCCAGCCGGCATATCCGCGACAGGGGTCCTAACTATGGCTACACCTTC.

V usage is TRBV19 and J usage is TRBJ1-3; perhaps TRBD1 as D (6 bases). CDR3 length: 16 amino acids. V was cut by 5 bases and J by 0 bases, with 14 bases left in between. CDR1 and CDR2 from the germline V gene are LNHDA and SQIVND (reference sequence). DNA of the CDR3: TGTGCCAGTAGTCTAACGGGGGCGATCTCTGGAAACACCATATATTTT. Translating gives CASSLTGAISGNTIYF.

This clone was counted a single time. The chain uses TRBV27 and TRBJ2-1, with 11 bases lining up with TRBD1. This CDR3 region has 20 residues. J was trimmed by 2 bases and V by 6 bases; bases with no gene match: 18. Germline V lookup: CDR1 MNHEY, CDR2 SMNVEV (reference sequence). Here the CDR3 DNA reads TGTGCCAGCAGATCCTATATACCGGGACAGGGGGTCACCACCTACAATGAGCAGTTCTTC. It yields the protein CASRSYIPGQGVTTYNEQFF.

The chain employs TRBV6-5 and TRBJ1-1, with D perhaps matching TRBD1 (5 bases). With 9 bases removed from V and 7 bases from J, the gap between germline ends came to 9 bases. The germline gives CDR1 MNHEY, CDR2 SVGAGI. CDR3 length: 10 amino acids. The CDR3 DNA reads TGTGCCAGTGGGGGTTATGAAGCTTTCTTT. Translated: CASGGYEAFF.

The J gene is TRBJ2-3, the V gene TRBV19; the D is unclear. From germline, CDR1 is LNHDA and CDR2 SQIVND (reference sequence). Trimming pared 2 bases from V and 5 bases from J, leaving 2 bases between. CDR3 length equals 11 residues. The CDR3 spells CASSILDTQYF. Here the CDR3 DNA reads TGTGCCAGTAGTATACTAGATACGCAGTATTTT.

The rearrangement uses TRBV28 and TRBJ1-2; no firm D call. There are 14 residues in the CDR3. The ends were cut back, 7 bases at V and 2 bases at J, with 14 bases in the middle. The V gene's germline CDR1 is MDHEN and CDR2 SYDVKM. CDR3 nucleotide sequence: TGTGCCAGCAAGGACCTTCAAGAAAACTATGGCTACACCTTC. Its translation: CASKDLQENYGYTF.

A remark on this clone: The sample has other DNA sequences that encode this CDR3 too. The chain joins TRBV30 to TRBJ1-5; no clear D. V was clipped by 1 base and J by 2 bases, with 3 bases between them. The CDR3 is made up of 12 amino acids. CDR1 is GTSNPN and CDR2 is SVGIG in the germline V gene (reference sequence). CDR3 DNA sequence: TGTGCCTGGAGTGGCGGCAATCAGCCCCAGCATTTT. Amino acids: CAWSGGNQPQHF.

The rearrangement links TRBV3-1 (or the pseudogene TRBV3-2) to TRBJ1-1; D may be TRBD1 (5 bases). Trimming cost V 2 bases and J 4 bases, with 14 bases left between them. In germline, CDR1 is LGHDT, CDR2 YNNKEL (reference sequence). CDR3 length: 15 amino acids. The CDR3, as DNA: TGTGCCAGCAGCCAAAACCTTGTTGGGGGCACTGAAGCTTTCTTT. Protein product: CASSQNLVGGTEAFF.

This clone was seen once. The CDR3 sequence: CASPRACFLHHWGVRDTQYF. The CDR3 DNA reads as TGCGCCAGCCCTCGAGCTTGCTTTTTACATCATTGGGGGGTCAGAGATACGCAGTATTTT. The chain has TRBV5-1 and TRBJ2-3; weak D call: TRBD2 (6 bases). V shed 7 bases and J shed 5 bases, with 35 bases lying between them. The CDR3 has 20 amino acids. Germline CDR1 reads SGHRS; CDR2 reads YFSETQ.

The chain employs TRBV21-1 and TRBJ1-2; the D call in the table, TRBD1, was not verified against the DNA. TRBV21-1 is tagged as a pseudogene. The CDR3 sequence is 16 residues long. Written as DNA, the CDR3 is TGTGCCAGCAACTCACGACCCCAGGGGGCGGACTATGGCTACACCTTC. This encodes CASNSRPQGADYGYTF.

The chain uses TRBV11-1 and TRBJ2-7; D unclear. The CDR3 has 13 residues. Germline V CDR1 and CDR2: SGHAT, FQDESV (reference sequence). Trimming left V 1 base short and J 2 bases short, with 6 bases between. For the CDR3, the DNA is TGTGCCAGCAGCTTAGGGACGACCTACGAGCAGTACTTC. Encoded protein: CASSLGTTYEQYF.

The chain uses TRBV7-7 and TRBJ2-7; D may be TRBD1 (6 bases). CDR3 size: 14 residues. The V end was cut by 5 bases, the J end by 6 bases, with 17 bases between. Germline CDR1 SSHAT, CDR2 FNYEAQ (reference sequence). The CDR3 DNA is TGTGCCAGCAGCGTCGAACAGGGAAGTATCGAGCAGTACTTC. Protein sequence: CASSVEQGSIEQYF.

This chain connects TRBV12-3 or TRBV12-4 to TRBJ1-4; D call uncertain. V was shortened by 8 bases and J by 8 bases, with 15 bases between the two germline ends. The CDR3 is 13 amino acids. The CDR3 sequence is CASVTPRGEKLFF. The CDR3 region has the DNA TGTGCCAGCGTGACCCCTCGAGGGGAAAAACTGTTTTTT.

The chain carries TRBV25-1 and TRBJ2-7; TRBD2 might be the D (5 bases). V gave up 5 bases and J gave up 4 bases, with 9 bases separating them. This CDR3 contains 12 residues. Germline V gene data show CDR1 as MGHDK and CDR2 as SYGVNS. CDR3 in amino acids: CASSPGSYEQYF. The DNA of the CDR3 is TGTGCCAGCAGTCCGGGGTCATACGAGCAGTACTTC.

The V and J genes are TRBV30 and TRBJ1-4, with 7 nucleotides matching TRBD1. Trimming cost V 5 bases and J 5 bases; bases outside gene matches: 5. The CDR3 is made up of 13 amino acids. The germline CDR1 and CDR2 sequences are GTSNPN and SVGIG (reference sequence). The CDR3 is CAWEGDSNEKLFF. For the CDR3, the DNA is TGTGCCTGGGAGGGGGACAGCAATGAAAAACTGTTTTTT.

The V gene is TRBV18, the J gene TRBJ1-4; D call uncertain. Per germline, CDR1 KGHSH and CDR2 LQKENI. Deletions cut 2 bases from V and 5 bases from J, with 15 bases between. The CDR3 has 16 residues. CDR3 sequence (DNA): TGTGCCAGCTCACCAGGGAATCCGGCCTCCAATGAAAAACTGTTTTTT. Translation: CASSPGNPASNEKLFF.

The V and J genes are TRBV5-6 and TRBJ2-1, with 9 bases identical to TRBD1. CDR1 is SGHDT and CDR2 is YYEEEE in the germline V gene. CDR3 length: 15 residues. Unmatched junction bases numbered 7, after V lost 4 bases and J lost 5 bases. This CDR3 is CASSHRTGEDNEQFF. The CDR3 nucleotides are TGTGCCAGCAGCCACAGGACAGGGGAGGACAATGAGCAGTTCTTC.

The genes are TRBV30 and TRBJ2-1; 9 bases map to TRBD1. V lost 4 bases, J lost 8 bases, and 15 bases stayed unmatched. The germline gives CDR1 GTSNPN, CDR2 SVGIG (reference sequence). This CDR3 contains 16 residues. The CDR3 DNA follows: TGTGCCTGGAACAAACCCGGGACAGGGATGGGCGATGAGCAGTTCTTC. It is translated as CAWNKPGTGMGDEQFF.

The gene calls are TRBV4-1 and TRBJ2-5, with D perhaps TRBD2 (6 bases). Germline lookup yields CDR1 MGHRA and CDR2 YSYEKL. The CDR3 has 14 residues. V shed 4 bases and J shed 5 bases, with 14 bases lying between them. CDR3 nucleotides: TGCGCCAGCAGCCGTCGGGACTCAGGGGAGACCCAGTACTTC. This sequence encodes CASSRRDSGETQYF.

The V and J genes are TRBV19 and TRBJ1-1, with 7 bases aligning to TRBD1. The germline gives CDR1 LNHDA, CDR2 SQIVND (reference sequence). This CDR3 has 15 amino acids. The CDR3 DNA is TGTGCAGAAAACCGGACAGGCTTGGCGAACACTGAAGCTTTCTTT. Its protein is CAENRTGLANTEAFF. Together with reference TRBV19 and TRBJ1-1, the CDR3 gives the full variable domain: DGGITQSPKYLFRKEGQNVTLSCEQNLNHDAMYWYRQDPGQGLRLIYYSQIVNDFQKGDIAEGYSVSREKKESFPLTVTSAQKNPTAFYLCAENRTGLANTEAFFGQGTRLTVV.

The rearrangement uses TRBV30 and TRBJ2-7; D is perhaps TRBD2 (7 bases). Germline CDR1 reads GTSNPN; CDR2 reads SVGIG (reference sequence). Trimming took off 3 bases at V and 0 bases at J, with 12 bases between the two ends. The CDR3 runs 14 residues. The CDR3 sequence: CAWRRGGSSYEQYF. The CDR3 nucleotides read TGTGCCTGGAGAAGGGGGGGGAGCTCCTACGAGCAGTACTTC.

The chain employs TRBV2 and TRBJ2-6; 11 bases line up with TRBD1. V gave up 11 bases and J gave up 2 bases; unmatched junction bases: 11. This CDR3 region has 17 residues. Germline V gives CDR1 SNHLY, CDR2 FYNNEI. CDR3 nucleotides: TGTGCCGTTCTTCGGGGACAGGGGGTGACTGGGGCCAACGTCCTGACTTTC. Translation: CAVLRGQGVTGANVLTF.

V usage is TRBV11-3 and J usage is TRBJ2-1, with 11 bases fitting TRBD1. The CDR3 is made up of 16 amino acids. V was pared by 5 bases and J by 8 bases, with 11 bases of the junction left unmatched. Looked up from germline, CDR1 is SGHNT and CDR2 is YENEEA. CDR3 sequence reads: CASSPEFSDRGHEQFF. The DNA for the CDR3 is TGTGCCAGCAGCCCGGAGTTCTCGGACAGGGGGCATGAGCAGTTCTTC.